The clone carrying this T cell receptor (beta chain) has a count of ten or more. Its antigen is unknown. Unique molecular identifiers tagged every individual TCR cDNA molecule. MiXCR, run by TCRdb on the 5' RACE reads, gives a single entry per CDR3 protein. This table holds about 18,000 distinct CDR3 sequences, 7.5% found once. The sample originates from a study of spatial heterogeneity in lung cancer. V lost 0 bases and J lost 6; bases outside the gene matches: 9. Germline V CDR1 and CDR2: SGHRS, YFSETQ. This CDR3 is built from 16 residues. General study points: Counts of expanded alpha and beta TCRs within tumors tracked the tumor nonsynonymous mutation count. The authors estimated that approximately 6.3% of tumor T cells were covered for alpha chains and about 12% for beta chains.

The time point: sample taken at primary tumor resection. Donation came from 70 or so patients with untreated early-stage non-small cell lung cancer. Sequencing was performed on whole RNA extracted from tumor and nontumor lung tissue, or from frozen PBMC, and the material was left unsorted. Sequencing used lung tumor tissue, obtained at surgery. The sequence was obtained from a male donor with early-stage non-small cell lung cancer. V gene TRBV5-1 combines with J gene TRBJ1-5, with TRBD1 matching 7 bases. The CDR3 nucleotides are TGCGCCAGCAGCTTGGGGGCAGGGGGAGTTGGTCAGCCCCAGCATTTT. This gives the protein CASSLGAGGVGQPQHF.